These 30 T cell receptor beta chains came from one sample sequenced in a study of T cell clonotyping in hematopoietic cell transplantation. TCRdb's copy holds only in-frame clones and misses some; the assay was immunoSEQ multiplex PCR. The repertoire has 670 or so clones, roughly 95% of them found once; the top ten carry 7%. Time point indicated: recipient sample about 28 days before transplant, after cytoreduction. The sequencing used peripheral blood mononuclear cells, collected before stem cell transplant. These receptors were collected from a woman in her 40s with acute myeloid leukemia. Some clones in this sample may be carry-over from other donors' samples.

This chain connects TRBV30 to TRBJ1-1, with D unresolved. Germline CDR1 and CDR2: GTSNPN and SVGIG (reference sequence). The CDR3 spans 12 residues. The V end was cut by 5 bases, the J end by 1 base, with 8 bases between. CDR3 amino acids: CAWADQNTEAFF. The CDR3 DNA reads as TGTGCCTGGGCAGACCAGAACACTGAAGCTTTCTTT.

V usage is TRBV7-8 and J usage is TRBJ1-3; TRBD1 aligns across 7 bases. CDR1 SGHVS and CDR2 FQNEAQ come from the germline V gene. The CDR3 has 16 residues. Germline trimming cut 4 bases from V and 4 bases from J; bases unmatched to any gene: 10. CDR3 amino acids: CASSSRGGASGNTIYF. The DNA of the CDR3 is TGTGCCAGCAGCTCCAGGGGGGGCGCCTCGGGAAACACCATATATTTT. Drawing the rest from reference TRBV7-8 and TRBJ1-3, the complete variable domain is GAGVSQSPRYKVAKRGQDVALRCDPISGHVSLFWYQQALGQGPEFLTYFQNEAQLDKSGLPSDRFFAERPEGSVSTLKIQRTQQEDSAVYLCASSSRGGASGNTIYFGEGSWLTVV.

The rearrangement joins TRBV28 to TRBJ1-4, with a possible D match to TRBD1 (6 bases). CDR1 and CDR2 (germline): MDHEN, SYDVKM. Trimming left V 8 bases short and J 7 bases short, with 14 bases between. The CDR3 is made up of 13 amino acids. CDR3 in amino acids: CASGGGSGEKLFF. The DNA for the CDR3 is TGTGCCAGCGGGGGGGGCTCGGGTGAAAAACTGTTTTTT.

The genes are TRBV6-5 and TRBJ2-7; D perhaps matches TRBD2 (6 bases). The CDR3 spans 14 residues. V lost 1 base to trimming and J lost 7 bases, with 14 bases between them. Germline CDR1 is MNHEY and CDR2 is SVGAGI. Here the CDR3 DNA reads TGTGCCAGCAGTTACTTGACGGGAGTTGATGAGCAGTACTTC. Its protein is CASSYLTGVDEQYF.

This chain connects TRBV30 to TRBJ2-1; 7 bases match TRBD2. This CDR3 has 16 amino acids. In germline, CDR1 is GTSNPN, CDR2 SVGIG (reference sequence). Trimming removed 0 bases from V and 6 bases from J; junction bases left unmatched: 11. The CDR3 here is CAWSVRSGTIRNEQFF. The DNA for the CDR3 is TGTGCCTGGAGTGTACGGAGCGGGACCATACGCAATGAGCAGTTCTTC.

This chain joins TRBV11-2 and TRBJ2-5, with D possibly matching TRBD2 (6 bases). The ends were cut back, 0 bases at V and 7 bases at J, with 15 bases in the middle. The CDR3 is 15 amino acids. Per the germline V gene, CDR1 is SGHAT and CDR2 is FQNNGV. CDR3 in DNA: TGTGCCAGCAGCTTAGAGACTGGGGGGATCCGGACCCAGTACTTC. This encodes CASSLETGGIRTQYF.

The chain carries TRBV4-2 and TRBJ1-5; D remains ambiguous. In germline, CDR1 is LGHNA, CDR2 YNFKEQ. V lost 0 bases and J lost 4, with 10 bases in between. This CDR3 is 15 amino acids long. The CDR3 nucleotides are TGTGCCAGCAGCCAAGACCCCCAGTGGAATCAGCCCCAGCATTTT. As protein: CASSQDPQWNQPQHF.

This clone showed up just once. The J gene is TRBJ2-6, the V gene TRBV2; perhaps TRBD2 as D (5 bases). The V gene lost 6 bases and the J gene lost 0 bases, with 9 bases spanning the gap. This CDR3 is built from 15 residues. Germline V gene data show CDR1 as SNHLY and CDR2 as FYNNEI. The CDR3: CASRPGLSGANVLTF. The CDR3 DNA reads TGTGCCAGCAGGCCAGGACTCTCTGGGGCCAACGTCCTGACTTTC.

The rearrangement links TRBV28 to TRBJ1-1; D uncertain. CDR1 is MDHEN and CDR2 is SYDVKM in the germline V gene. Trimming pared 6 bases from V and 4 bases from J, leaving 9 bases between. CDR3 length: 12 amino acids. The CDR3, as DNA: TGTGCCAGCAGGCCTCGTTTCACTGAAGCTTTCTTT. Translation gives CASRPRFTEAFF. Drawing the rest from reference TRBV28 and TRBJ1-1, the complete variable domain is DVKVTQSSRYLVKRTGEKVFLECVQDMDHENMFWYRQDPGLGLRLIYFSYDVKMKEKGDIPEGYSVSREKKERFSLILESASTNQTSMYLCASRPRFTEAFFGQGTRLTVV.

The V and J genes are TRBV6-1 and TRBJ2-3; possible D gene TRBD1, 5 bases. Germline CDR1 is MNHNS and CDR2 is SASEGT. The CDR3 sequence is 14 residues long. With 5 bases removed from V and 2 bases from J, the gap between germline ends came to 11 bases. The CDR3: CASSSPGHTDTQYF. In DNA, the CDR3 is TGTGCCAGCAGTTCCCCAGGGCACACAGATACGCAGTATTTT.

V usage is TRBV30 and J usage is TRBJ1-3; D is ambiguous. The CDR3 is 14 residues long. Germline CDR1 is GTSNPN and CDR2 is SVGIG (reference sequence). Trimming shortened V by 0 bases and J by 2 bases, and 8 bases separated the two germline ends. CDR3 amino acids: CAWSVTSTGNTIYF. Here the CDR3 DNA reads TGTGCCTGGAGTGTAACATCGACTGGAAACACCATATATTTT.

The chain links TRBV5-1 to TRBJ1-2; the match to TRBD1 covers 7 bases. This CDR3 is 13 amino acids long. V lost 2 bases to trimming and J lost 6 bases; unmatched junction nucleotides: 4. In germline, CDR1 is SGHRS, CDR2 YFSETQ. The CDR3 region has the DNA TGCGCCAGCAGCTTTGGCAGGGGGAATGGCTACACCTTC. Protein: CASSFGRGNGYTF.

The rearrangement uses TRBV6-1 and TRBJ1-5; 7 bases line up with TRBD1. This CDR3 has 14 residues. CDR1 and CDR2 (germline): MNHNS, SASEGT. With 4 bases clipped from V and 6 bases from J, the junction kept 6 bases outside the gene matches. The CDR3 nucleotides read TGTGCCAGCAGTGCCGGACAGGAGGGTCAGCCCCAGCATTTT. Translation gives CASSAGQEGQPQHF.

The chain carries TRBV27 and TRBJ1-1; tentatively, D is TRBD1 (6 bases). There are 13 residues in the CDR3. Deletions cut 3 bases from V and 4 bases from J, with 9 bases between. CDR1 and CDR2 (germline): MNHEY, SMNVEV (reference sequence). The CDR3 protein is CASSFYRVTEAFF. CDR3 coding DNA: TGTGCCAGCAGTTTCTACAGGGTCACTGAAGCTTTCTTT.

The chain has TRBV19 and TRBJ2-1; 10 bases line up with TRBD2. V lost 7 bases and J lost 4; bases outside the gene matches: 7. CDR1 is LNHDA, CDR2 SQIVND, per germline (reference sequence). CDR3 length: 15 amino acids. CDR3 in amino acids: CASTKREGRYNEQFF. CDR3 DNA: TGTGCCAGTACAAAGCGGGAGGGAAGATACAATGAGCAGTTCTTC. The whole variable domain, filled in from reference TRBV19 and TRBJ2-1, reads DGGITQSPKYLFRKEGQNVTLSCEQNLNHDAMYWYRQDPGQGLRLIYYSQIVNDFQKGDIAEGYSVSREKKESFPLTVTSAQKNPTAFYLCASTKREGRYNEQFFGPGTRLTVL.

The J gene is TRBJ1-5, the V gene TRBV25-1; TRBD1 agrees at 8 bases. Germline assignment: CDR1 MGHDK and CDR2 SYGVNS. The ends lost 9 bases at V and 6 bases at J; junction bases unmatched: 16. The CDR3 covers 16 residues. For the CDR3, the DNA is TGTGCCAGAGGACAGGGTAAGGGATGTACAGGTCAGCCCCAGCATTTT. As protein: CARGQGKGCTGQPQHF.

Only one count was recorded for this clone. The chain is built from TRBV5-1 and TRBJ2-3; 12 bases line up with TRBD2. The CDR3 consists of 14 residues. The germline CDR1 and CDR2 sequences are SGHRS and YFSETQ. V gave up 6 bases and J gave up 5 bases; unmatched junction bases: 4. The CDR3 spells CASTILAGGDTQYF. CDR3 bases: TGCGCCAGCACCATACTAGCGGGAGGAGATACGCAGTATTTT.

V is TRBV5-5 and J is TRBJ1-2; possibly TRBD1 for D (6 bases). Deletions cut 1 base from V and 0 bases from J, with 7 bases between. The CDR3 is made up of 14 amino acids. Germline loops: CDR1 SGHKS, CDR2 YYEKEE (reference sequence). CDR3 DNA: TGTGCCAGCAGCTTGACAGGGTCTAACTATGGCTACACCTTC. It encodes CASSLTGSNYGYTF. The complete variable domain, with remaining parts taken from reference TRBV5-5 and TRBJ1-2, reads DAGVTQSPTHLIKTRGQQVTLRCSPISGHKSVSWYQQVLGQGPQFIFQYYEKEERGRGNFPDRFSARQFPNYSSELNVNALLLGDSALYLCASSLTGSNYGYTFGSGTRLTVV.

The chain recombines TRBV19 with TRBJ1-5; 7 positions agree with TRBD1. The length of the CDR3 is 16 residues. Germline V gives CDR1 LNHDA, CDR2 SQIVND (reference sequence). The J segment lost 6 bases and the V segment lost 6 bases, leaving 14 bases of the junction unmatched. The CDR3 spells CASSMRGDRDRQPQHF. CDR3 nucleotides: TGTGCCAGTAGCATGCGGGGCGACAGGGACCGTCAGCCCCAGCATTTT. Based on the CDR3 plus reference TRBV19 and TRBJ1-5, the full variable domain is DGGITQSPKYLFRKEGQNVTLSCEQNLNHDAMYWYRQDPGQGLRLIYYSQIVNDFQKGDIAEGYSVSREKKESFPLTVTSAQKNPTAFYLCASSMRGDRDRQPQHFGDGTRLSIL.

CDR3 sequence reads: CASSPDRQNYGYTF. DNA for the CDR3: TGTGCCAGCAGCCCGGACAGGCAAAACTATGGCTACACCTTC. The rearrangement uses TRBV5-6 and TRBJ1-2, with 7 bases identical to TRBD1. Germline V gene data show CDR1 as SGHDT and CDR2 as YYEEEE. V was clipped by 4 bases and J by 2 bases; unmatched bases: 5. CDR3 length: 14 amino acids.

The CDR3 reads CASRPTTPPYEQYF. In DNA, the CDR3 is TGTGCCAGCAGGCCTACGACTCCTCCCTACGAGCAGTACTTC. J is TRBJ2-7 and V is TRBV6-1; D remains ambiguous. V was pared by 6 bases and J by 2 bases, with 14 bases between. This CDR3 has 14 amino acids. The germline gives CDR1 MNHNS, CDR2 SASEGT.

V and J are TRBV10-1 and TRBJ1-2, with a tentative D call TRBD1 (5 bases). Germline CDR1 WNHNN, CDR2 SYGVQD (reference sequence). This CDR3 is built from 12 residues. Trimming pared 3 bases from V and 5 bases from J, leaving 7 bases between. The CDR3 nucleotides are TGCGCCAGCAGTGATGGGGGTTATGGCTACACCTTC. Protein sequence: CASSDGGYGYTF.

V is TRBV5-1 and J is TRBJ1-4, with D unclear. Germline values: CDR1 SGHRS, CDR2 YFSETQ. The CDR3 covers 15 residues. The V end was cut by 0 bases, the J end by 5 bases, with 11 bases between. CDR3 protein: CASSLEGNWNEKLFF. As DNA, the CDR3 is TGCGCCAGCAGCTTGGAAGGGAATTGGAATGAAAAACTGTTTTTT.

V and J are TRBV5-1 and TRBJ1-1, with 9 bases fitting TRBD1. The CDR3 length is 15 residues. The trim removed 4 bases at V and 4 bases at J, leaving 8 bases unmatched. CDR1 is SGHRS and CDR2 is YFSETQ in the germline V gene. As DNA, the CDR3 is TGCGCCAGCAGCCCTCCGACAGGGGGAGCCACTGAAGCTTTCTTT. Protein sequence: CASSPPTGGATEAFF.

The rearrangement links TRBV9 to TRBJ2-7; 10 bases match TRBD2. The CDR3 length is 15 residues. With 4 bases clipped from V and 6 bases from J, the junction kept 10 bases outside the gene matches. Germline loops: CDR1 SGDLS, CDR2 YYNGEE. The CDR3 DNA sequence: TGTGCCAGCAGCACCAGAGCGGGAGGGCTTTCCGAGCAGTACTTC. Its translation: CASSTRAGGLSEQYF.

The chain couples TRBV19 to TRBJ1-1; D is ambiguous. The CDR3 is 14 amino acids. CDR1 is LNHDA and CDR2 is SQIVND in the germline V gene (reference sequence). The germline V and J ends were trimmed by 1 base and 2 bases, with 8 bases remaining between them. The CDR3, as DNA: TGTGCCAGTAGTATAGGGGCCCTAAACACTGAAGCTTTCTTT. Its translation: CASSIGALNTEAFF.

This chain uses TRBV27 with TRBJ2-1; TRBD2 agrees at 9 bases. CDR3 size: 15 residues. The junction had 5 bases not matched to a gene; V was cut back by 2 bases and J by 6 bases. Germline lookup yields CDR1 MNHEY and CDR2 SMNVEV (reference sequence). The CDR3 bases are TGTGCCAGCAGTTTAACTAGCGGGTTAATCAATGAGCAGTTCTTC. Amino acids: CASSLTSGLINEQFF.

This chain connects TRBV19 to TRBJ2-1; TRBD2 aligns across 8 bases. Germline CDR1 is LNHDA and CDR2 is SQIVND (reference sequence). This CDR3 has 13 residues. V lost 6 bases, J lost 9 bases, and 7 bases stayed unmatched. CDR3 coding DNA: TGTGCCAGTAGACGGGAGGGCCGGGGTGAGCAGTTCTTC. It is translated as CASRREGRGEQFF.

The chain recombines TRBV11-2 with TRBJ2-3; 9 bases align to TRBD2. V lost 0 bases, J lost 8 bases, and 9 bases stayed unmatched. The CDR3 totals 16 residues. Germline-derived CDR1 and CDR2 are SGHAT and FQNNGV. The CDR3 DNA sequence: TGTGCCAGCAGCTTAGATCCCCTAGCGGGGTTGGGTACGCAGTATTTT. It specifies CASSLDPLAGLGTQYF.

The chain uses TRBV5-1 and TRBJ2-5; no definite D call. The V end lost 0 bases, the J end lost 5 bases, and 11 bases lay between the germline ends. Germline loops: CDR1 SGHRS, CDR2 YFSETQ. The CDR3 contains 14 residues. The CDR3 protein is CASSLDPGRETQYF. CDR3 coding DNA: TGCGCCAGCAGCTTGGACCCGGGTAGGGAGACCCAGTACTTC.